The present TCR beta chain was sequenced within a study of T cells in Graves' hyperthyroidism and ophthalmopathy (dated by TCRdb to about 2019). Looking at the study overall: Peripheral blood was collected at initial diagnosis, before any treatment. Prospective prediction of ophthalmopathy was tested in an independent validation cohort consisting of 18 hyperthyroidism patients and more than 15 patients who later progressed to ophthalmopathy. TCR V-J signatures able to tell the groups apart were searched for in a discovery cohort of 95 to 100 patients, of whom approximately 40 had Graves' ophthalmopathy and around 58 had stable Graves' hyperthyroidism. Once sampling was done, hyperthyroidism patients were given methimazole at a starting dose of 30 mg daily, whereas ophthalmopathy patients were given high-dose intravenous methylprednisolone. TCR Vbeta CDR3 sequencing of 120 to 150 peripheral blood samples (around 45 ophthalmopathy, 70 to 85 hyperthyroidism and roughly 17 progressor patients) is reported in the paper. Thyroid tissue and blood T-cell repertoires from about six Graves' hyperthyroidism patients were also compared in the study. For training and testing, the 100 or so patients in the discovery cohort were randomly divided in a 7:3 ratio. Broad study findings and their caveats: Blood samples also contained most of the expanded thyroid clonotypes (frequency above 0.001), which suggests that blood repertoires may reflect thyroid immune responses. In validation, the model predicted progression to ophthalmopathy with just under 71% sensitivity and approximately 72% specificity, a median of 6.5 months before onset. Ophthalmopathy was separated from stable hyperthyroidism by a 13 V-J signature model, with around 88% sensitivity and roughly 84% specificity obtained in cross-validation and 80%/75% obtained in testing. Sample size was not statistically predetermined, and blinding of investigators to group allocation was not performed.

TCR beta CDR3 regions were amplified from RNA transcripts. The first round of RT-PCR for the TCR CDR3 was performed with the HTBI primer set and the Qiagen OneStep RT-PCR kit. Libraries were constructed in a second round of multiplex PCR, after which size selection and purification were performed. Libraries were sequenced paired-end with 100 bp reads on an Illumina HiSeq2000. The paper's processing steps were these. SOAPnuke was used to process the raw data, with reads discarded if the reads contained adapters or uncalled bases, had a mean Phred below 15, or lacked an exact constant-primer or identifier match. High-quality paired reads were merged with COPE v1.2.5, and unique nucleotide sequences were defined as clonotypes. MiTCR v1.1 was used to align clonotypes to the IMGT TRBV, TRBD and TRBJ reference segments. Analysis was restricted to V-J combinations with a frequency above 0.0001, which covered roughly 99% of repertoires. A TCS score was defined as the ratio between F50 (clonal expansion) and ExV (chaos), using BLOSUM62-based TCRdist between CDR3 peptides within each V-J. Welch's t-statistics and random forest reduced fewer than 550 V-J features to 13, which were used in a naive Bayes classifier (R e1071). TCRdb applied fastp at Q25 and MiXCR to the public reads, then kept only in-frame beta chains. Rows are unified per CDR3 protein, each entry keeping the most common DNA and genes. TCRdb's processing, not the authors', yielded these V and J calls. This sample gives roughly 380,000 distinct CDR3 sequences in total; around 13% of them show up just once. The top ten clonotypes cover roughly 11% of the sample.

CDR1 MDHEN and CDR2 SYDVKM were looked up in the germline V gene. V is shortened by 8 bases, J by 4 bases, and the region joining them spans 24 bases. From the cysteine through the phenylalanine, the CDR3 covers 16 amino acids. Just the 48-base CDR3 DNA is kept, in frame starting at base 1. This clonotype was found many times. What antigen it recognizes has not been identified. No per-base quality is available; no much larger clone lies one base away. A patient counted as having stable Graves' hyperthyroidism if no progression to ophthalmopathy occurred over 18 months of follow-up. Hyperthyroidism patients were newly diagnosed, had a disease duration of under 2 months, and were aged 18 to 65 years. Patients with uncontrolled infections, other autoimmune diseases, pregnancy or lactation were excluded. Diagnoses relied on clinical symptoms, serum thyroxine and TRAb, thyroid ultrasound and orbital computed tomography. Ficoll-Paque density gradient centrifugation was used to isolate PBMCs from about 10 ml of fresh peripheral blood. Total RNA was extracted with Trizol reagent, and quality was checked on an Agilent 2100 Bioanalyzer.

The V gene is TRBV28 and the J gene is TRBJ2-7; a confident D gene designation cannot be given. The sequencing sample was made of blood. The clonotype originates from a woman aged 55-70 years with Graves' hyperthyroidism. The CDR3 protein: CASPSLRVAGPYEQYF. The DNA sequence is TGTGCCAGCCCCAGTTTACGGGTAGCTGGGCCTTACGAGCAGTACTTC.